This T cell receptor beta chain was profiled in a study of T-cell reconstitution after alpha-beta-depleted transplantation in children. The TCRbeta library was prepared with unique molecular identifiers. Via MiXCR, TCRdb re-called the PCR reads, giving one row per CDR3 protein. The table has around 370,000 distinct CDR3 sequences, 15% to 20% seen once. This clonotype was detected only a few times. Trimming pared 2 bases from V and 3 bases from J, leaving 13 bases between. CDR1 is DFQATT, CDR2 SNEGSKA, per germline (reference sequence). This CDR3 comprises 14 residues. The sequences come from PBMCs, mostly from graft donor cells, collected 360 days after TCRalphabeta/CD19-depleted stem cell transplant. The receptor was derived from a male patient between 2 and 15 years old who had a stem cell transplant for acute lymphoblastic leukemia, so the T cells may come from the graft donor. The chain uses TRBV20-1 and TRBJ2-5, with D maybe TRBD1 (5 bases). The CDR3 sequence is CSARRWQGKETQYF. The CDR3 region has the DNA TGCAGTGCTAGACGTTGGCAGGGAAAAGAGACCCAGTACTTC.